This T cell receptor beta chain is from a study of cytomegalovirus exposure and HLA in healthy donors. The PCR contained 60 Vbeta and 13 Jbeta primers. Sequenced by immunoSEQ multiplex PCR; TCRdb stores in-frame clones only, minus some. The data hold approximately 82,000 clones, with around a tenth observed a single time. This CDR3 comprises 13 residues. After removal of 0 bases from V and 6 bases from J, the junction contained 0 bases not matched to a gene. Germline V CDR1 and CDR2: SGHNT, YYREEE (reference sequence). The chain links TRBV5-4 to TRBJ2-1, with 7 bases aligning to TRBD2. The sequence was collected from a man aged 55 to 69 in good health and CMV-seropositive. The sample was PBMCs. Here the CDR3 DNA reads TGTGCCAGCAGCTTGGCTAGCGGCAATGAGCAGTTCTTC. Amino acid sequence: CASSLASGNEQFF.